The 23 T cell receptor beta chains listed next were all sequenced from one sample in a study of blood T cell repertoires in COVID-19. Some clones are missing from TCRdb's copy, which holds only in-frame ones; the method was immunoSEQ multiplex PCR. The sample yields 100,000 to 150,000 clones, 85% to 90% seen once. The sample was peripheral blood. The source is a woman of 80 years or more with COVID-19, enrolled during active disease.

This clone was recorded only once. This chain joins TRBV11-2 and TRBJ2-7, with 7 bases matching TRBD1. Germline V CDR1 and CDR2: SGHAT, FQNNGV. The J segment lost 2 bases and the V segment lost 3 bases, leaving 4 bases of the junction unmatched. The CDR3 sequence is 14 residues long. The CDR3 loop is CASSLDRQTYEQYF. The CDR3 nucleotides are TGTGCCAGCAGCTTGGACAGGCAGACCTACGAGCAGTACTTC.

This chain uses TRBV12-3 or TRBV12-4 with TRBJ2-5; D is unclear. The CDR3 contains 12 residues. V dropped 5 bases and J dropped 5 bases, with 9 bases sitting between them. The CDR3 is CASSPQKETQYF. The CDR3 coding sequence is TGTGCCAGCAGTCCACAGAAGGAGACCCAGTACTTC.

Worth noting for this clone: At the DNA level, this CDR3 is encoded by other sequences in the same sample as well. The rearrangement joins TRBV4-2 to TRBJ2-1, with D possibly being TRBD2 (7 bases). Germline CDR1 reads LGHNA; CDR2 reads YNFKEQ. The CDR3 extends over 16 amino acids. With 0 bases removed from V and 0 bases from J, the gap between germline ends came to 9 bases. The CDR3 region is CASSQEGGGSYNEQFF. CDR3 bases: TGTGCCAGCAGCCAAGAAGGGGGGGGCTCCTACAATGAGCAGTTCTTC.

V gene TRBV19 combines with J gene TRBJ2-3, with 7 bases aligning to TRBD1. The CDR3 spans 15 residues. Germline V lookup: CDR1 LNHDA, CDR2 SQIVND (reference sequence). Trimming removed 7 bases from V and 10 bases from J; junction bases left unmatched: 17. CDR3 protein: CASTSRDSGPDAQYF. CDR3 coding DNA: TGTGCCAGTACTTCCCGGGACAGCGGACCTGATGCGCAGTATTTT. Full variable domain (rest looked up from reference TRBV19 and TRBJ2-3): DGGITQSPKYLFRKEGQNVTLSCEQNLNHDAMYWYRQDPGQGLRLIYYSQIVNDFQKGDIAEGYSVSREKKESFPLTVTSAQKNPTAFYLCASTSRDSGPDAQYFGPGTRLTVL.

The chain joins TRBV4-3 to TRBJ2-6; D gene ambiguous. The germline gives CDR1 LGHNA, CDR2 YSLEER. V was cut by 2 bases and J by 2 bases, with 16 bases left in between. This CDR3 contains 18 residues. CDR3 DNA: TGCGCCAGCAGCCAAACTACCGGGTTGACGACTGGGGCCAACGTCCTGACTTTC. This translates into CASSQTTGLTTGANVLTF.

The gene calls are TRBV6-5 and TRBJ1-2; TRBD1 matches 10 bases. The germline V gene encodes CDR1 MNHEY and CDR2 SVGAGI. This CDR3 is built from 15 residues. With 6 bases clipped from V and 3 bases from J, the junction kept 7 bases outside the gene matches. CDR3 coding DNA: TGTGCCAGCAGGCAAGACAGGGGGCCTGACTATGGCTACACCTTC. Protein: CASRQDRGPDYGYTF.

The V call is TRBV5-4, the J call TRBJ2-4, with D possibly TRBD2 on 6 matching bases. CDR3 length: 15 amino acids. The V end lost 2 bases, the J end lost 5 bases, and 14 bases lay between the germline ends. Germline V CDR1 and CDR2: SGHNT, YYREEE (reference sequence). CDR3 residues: CASSLRREVENIQYF. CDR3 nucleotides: TGTGCCAGCAGCTTAAGGAGGGAAGTCGAAAACATTCAGTACTTC.

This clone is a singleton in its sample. The CDR3: CASSSVQGEAFF. The CDR3 bases are TGTGCCAGCAGTTCAGTGCAGGGGGAAGCTTTCTTT. V usage is TRBV12-3 or TRBV12-4 and J usage is TRBJ1-1; possibly TRBD1 for D (6 bases). V lost 4 bases to trimming and J lost 8 bases, with 11 bases between them. This CDR3 is 12 amino acids long.

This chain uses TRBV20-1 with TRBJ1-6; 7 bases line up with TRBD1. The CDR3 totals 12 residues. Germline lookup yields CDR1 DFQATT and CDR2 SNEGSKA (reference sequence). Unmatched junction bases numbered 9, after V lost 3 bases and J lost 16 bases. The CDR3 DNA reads TGCAGTGCTAGTTATGGACAGGCCTTTCTCCACTTT. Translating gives CSASYGQAFLHF.

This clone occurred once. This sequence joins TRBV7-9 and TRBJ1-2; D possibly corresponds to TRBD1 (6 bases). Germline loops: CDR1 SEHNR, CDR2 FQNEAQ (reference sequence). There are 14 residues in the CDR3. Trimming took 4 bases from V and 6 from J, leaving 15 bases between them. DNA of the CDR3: TGTGCCAGCAGCTCCCAGACAGGAACTGATGGCTACACCTTC. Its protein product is CASSSQTGTDGYTF.

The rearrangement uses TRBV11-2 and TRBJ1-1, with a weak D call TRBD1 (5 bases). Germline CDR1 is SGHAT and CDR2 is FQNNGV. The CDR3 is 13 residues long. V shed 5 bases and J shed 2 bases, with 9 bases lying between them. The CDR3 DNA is TGTGCCAGCAGCGCGCAGGGAAACACTGAAGCTTTCTTT. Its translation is CASSAQGNTEAFF.

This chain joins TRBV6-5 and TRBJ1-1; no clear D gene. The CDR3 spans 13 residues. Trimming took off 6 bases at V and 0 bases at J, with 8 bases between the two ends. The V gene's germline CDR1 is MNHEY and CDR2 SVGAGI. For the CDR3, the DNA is TGTGCCAGCAGCCCCGGGGTGAACACTGAAGCTTTCTTT. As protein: CASSPGVNTEAFF.

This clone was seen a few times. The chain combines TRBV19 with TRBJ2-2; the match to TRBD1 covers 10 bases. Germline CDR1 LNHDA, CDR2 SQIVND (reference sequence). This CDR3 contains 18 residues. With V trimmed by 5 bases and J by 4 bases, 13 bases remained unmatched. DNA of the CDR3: TGTGCCAGTAGTGCGACCGGGATCCGGGACAGGGGCACCGGGGAGCTGTTTTTT. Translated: CASSATGIRDRGTGELFF.

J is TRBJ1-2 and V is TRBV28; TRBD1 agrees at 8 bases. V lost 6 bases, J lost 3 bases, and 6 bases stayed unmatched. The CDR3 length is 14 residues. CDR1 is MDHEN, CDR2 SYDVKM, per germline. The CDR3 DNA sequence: TGTGCCAGCAGCCTAGGACAGGGTTACTATGGCTACACCTTC. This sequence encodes CASSLGQGYYGYTF.

Here the CDR3 DNA reads TGTGCCAGCTCACCACCGGGACTAGCGGTCCAAGAGACCCAGTACTTC. Residues: CASSPPGLAVQETQYF. This chain joins TRBV18 and TRBJ2-5; 11 bases line up with TRBD2. The CDR3 runs 16 residues. The V segment lost 0 bases and the J segment 1 base; nucleotides outside the gene matches: 1. Germline values: CDR1 KGHSH, CDR2 LQKENI.

CDR3: CASSLFAGSNNEQFF. CDR3 bases: TGCGCCAGCAGCTTGTTTGCGGGCAGTAACAATGAGCAGTTCTTC. The chain carries TRBV5-1 and TRBJ2-1; TRBD2 is a possible D gene (5 bases). This CDR3 has 15 amino acids. V was trimmed by 1 base and J by 5 bases, leaving 13 bases between them. Per the germline V gene, CDR1 is SGHRS and CDR2 is YFSETQ.

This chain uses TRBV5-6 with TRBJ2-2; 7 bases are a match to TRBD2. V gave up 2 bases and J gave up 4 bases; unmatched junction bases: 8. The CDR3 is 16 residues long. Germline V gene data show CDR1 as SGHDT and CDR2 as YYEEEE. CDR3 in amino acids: CASSLVVAGATGELFF. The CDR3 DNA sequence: TGTGCCAGCAGCTTAGTGGTGGCGGGAGCCACCGGGGAGCTGTTTTTT.

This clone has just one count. Here the CDR3 DNA reads TGTGCCAGCAGCTCCTTTTCCCCAGATACGCAGTATTTT. As protein: CASSSFSPDTQYF. The rearrangement uses TRBV7-2 and TRBJ2-3; D is ambiguous. V shed 4 bases and J shed 4 bases, with 9 bases lying between them. The CDR3 sequence is 13 residues long. Per the germline V gene, CDR1 is SGHTA and CDR2 is FQGNSA.

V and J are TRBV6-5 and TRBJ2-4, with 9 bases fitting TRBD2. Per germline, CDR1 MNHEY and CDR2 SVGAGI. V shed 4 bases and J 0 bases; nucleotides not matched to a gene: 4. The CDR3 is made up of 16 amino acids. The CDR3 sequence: CASSSTLAGAKNIQYF. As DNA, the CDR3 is TGTGCCAGCAGTTCGACACTAGCGGGAGCCAAAAACATTCAGTACTTC.

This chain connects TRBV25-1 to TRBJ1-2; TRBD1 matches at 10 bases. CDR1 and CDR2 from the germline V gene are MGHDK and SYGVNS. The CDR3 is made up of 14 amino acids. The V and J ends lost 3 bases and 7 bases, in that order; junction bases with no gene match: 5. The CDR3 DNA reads TGTGCCAGCAGTGAGACAGGGGGCGGGGGTGGCTACACCTTC. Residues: CASSETGGGGGYTF.

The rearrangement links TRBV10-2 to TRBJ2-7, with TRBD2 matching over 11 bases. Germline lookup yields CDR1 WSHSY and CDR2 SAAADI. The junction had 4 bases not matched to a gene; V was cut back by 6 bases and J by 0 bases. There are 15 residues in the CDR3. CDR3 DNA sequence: TGCGCCAGCAGAACCGGGACTAGCGGCTCCTACGAGCAGTACTTC. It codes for CASRTGTSGSYEQYF.

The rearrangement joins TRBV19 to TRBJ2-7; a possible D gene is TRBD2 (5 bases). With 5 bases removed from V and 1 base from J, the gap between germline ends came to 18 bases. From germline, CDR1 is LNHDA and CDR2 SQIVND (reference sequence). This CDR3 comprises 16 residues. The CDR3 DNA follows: TGTGCCAGTAGTGAGACTATCCTGGGCAGATCCTACGAGCAGTACTTC. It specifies CASSETILGRSYEQYF.

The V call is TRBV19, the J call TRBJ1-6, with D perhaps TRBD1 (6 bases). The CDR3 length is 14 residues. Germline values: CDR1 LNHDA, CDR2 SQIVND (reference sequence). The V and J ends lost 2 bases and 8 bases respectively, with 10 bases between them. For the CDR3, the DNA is TGTGCCAGTAGTATAACGACAGGAGATTCACCCCTCCACTTT. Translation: CASSITTGDSPLHF.